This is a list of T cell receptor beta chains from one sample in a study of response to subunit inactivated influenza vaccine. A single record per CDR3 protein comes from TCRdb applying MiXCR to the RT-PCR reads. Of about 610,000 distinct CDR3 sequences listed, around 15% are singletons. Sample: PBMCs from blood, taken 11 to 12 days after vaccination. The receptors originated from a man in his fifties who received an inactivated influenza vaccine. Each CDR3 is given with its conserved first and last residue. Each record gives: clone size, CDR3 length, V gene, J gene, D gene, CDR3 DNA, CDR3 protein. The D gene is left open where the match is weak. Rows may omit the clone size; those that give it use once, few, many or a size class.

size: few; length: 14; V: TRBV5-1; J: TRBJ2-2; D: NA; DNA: TGCGCCAGCGGCCCCGACCGGAGCACCGGGGAGCTGTTTTTT; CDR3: CASGPDRSTGELFF
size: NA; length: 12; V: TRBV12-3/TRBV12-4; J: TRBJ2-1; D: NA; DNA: TGTGCCAGCAGTTTAGGTCCCCATGAGCAGTTCTTC; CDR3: CASSLGPHEQFF
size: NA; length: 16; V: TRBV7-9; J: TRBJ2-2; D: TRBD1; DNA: TGTGCCAGCAGCTTAAGCCAGGGGGTAAACACCGGGGAGCTGTTTTTT; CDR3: CASSLSQGVNTGELFF
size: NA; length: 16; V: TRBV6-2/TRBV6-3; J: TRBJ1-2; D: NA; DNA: TGTGCCAGCAGCCGATCCCGGGACTTACAGAACTATGGCTACACCTTC; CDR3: CASSRSRDLQNYGYTF
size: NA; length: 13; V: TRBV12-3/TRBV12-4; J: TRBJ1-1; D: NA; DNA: TGTGCCAGCAGCAATAGTGCTGTGGGTGAAGCTTTCTTT; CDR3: CASSNSAVGEAFF
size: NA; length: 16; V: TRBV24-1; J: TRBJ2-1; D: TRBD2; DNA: TGTGCCACCAGTGATCCCGGACTAGCGGGAGTCAATGAGCAGTTCTTC; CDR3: CATSDPGLAGVNEQFF
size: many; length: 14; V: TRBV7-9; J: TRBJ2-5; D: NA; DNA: TGTGCCAGCACAGTCGCACGGAAAAGGGAGACCCAGTACTTC; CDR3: CASTVARKRETQYF
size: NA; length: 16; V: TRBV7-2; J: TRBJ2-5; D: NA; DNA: TGTGCCAGCAGCTTACACCCACGGGGCAGGGGAGAGACCCAGTACTTC; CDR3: CASSLHPRGRGETQYF
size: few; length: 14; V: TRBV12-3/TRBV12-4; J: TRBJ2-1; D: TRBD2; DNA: TGTGCCAGCAGCGTGGGACTAGCGTACAATGAGCAGTTCTTC; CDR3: CASSVGLAYNEQFF
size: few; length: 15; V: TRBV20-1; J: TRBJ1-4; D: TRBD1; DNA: TGCAGTGCTAGAGATCTCTCACAGGGGATTGAAAAACTGTTTTTT; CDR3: CSARDLSQGIEKLFF
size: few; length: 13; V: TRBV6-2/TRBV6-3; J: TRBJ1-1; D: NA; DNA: TGTGCCAGCAGGGTTGGTCTGAACACTGAAGCTTTCTTT; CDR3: CASRVGLNTEAFF
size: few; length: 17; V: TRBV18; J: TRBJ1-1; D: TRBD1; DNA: TGTGCCAGCTCACCACCGGGGACAGGGGTCAGCGGCACTGAAGCTTTCTTT; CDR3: CASSPPGTGVSGTEAFF
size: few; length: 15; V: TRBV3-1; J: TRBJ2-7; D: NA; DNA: TGTGCCAGCAGCCGCCGGACTAATATCGCCTACGAGCAGTACTTC; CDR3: CASSRRTNIAYEQYF
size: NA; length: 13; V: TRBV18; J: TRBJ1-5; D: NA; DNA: TGTGCCAGCTCACCACTGGGGGATCAGCCCCAGCATTTT; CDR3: CASSPLGDQPQHF
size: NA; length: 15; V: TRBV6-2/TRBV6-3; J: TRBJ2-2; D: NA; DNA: TGTGCCAGCAGCCCCGCCCAGCAAGTTACCGGGGAGCTGTTTTTT; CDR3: CASSPAQQVTGELFF
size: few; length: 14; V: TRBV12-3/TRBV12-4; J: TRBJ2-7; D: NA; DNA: TGTGCCAGCAGTCGCAGCGGGCACCCCTACGAGCAGTACTTC; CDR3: CASSRSGHPYEQYF
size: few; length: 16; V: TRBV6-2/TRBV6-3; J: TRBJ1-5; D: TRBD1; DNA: TGTGCCAGCAGGGGGGGACAGGGAAATAGCAATCAGCCCCAGCATTTT; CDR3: CASRGGQGNSNQPQHF
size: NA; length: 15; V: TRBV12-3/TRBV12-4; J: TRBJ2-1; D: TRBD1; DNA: TGTGCCAGCAGTTCCCCGGGACAGGGGATCTATGAGCAGTTCTTC; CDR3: CASSSPGQGIYEQFF
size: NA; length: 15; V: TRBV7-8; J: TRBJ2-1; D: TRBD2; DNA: TGTGCCAGCAGCCGAGTAGCGGGAGATTACAATGAGCAGTTCTTC; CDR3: CASSRVAGDYNEQFF
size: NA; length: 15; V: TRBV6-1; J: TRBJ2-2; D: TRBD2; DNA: TGTGCCAGCAGGAGAAGCGGGGGGTACACCGGGGAGCTGTTTTTT; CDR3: CASRRSGGYTGELFF
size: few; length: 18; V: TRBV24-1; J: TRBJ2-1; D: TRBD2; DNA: TGTGCCACCAGTGATCCCCCCGGGGGGGGTTCTAGTTTCCATGAGCAGTTCTTC; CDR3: CATSDPPGGGSSFHEQFF
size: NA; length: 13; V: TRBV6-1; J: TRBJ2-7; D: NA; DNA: TGTGCCAGCAGAGTGGGGGGGCCCTACGAGCAGTACTTC; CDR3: CASRVGGPYEQYF
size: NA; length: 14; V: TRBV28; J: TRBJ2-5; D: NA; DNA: TGTGCCAGCAGTCCTGAGGGGGGAGGAGAGACCCAGTACTTC; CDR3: CASSPEGGGETQYF
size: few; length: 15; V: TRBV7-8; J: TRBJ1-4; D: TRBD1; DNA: TGTGCCAGCAGCTCCCAGGGACAGAGTCTTGAAAAACTGTTTTTT; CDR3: CASSSQGQSLEKLFF
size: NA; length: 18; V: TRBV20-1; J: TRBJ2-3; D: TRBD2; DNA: TGCAGTGCTAGTCCACTAGCGGGAGTGGGCGAAGGTCTAGATACGCAGTATTTT; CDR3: CSASPLAGVGEGLDTQYF
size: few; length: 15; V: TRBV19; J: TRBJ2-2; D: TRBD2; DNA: TGTGCCAGTAGTATACTAGCGGGACACACCGGGGAGCTGTTTTTT; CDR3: CASSILAGHTGELFF
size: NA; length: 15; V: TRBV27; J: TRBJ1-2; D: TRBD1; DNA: TGTGCCAGCAGTTCCACCGGGACAGGGGGCAATGGCTACACCTTC; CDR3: CASSSTGTGGNGYTF
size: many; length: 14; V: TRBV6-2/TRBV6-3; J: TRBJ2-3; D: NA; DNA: TGTGCCAGCAGTTACCTCGGCCGCACAGATACGCAGTATTTT; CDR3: CASSYLGRTDTQYF
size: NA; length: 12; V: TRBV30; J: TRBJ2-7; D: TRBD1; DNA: TGTGCCCGGGACAGTACAACCTACGAGCAGTACTTC; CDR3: CARDSTTYEQYF
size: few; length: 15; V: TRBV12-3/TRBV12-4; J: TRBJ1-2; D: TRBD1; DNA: TGTGCCAGCAGTCCGACAGGGGGAACAGGCTATGGCTACACCTTC; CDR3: CASSPTGGTGYGYTF
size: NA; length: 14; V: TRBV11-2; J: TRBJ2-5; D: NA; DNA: TGTGCCAGCAGCTTTGAGCCGACAGGAGTAAAACAGTACTTC; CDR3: CASSFEPTGVKQYF
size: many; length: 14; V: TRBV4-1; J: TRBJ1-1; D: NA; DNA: TGCGCCAGCAGCCAACTGGGGAGGAACACTGAAGCTTTCTTT; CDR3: CASSQLGRNTEAFF
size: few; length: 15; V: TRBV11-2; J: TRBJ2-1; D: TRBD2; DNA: TGTGCCAGCAGCTATCCGCGCGGGAGATACAATGAGCAGTTCTTC; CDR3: CASSYPRGRYNEQFF
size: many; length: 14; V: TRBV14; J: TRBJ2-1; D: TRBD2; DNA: TGTGCCAGCAGCCAAGCGGGGGGGCCTAATGAGCAGTTCTTC; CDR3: CASSQAGGPNEQFF